Listed below are T cell receptor beta chains from one sample, sequenced in a study of T cell changes during pregnancy in multiple sclerosis. Clones were sequenced by immunoSEQ multiplex PCR, and TCRdb holds only the in-frame ones, with some missing. The sample includes about 70,000 clones, almost 95% seen only once; the top ten take 3% to 3.5%. Sequenced here: CD8+ T cells from peripheral blood mononuclear cells, sampled in the third trimester of pregnancy. These receptors were obtained from a female donor in good health, enrolled as a control in a pregnancy study. Each CDR3 is given with its conserved first and last residue. A D gene is named only where the DNA matches it firmly. Clone sizes are given selectively: once, few, many, or a class where the clone is expanded.

V	J	size	D	DNA	CDR3
TRBV30	TRBJ2-7	-	-	TGTGCCTGGAATAGCGGACTCTACGAGCAGTACTTC	CAWNSGLYEQYF
TRBV4-3	TRBJ2-2	-	TRBD1	TGCGCCAGCAGCCAAGTCCCGACAGGGGGTCACGGGGAGCTGTTTTTT	CASSQVPTGGHGELFF
TRBV5-1	TRBJ2-7	-	-	TGCGCCAGCAGCTTAACACTAGACTACGAGCAGTACTTC	CASSLTLDYEQYF
TRBV7-8	TRBJ1-1	once	-	TGTGCCAGCAGCCTCCCCACAGGGCACAAACGGAATGAAGCTTTCTTT	CASSLPTGHKRNEAFF
TRBV27	TRBJ2-1	-	-	TGTGCCAGCAGTTTCATCAATGAGCAGTTCTTC	CASSFINEQFF
TRBV18	TRBJ2-2	-	-	TGTGCCAGCTCACCACCGGAGTTTGCGGAGAACACCGGGGAGCTGTTTTTT	CASSPPEFAENTGELFF
TRBV25-1	TRBJ1-5	-	-	TGTGCCAGCAGTCTTTTGGCAGACTATAGCAATCAGCCCCAGCATTTT	CASSLLADYSNQPQHF
TRBV4-1	TRBJ1-1	-	TRBD1	TGCGCCAGCAGCCCCGTCAGGGGGAGTACTGAAGCTTTCTTT	CASSPVRGSTEAFF
TRBV21-1	TRBJ1-1	-	-	TGTGCCAGCAGGCTACCGGGACAGGGAAACACTGAAGCTTTCTTT	CASRLPGQGNTEAFF
TRBV7-6	TRBJ1-3	once	-	TGTGCCAGCAGCTTACGGTCCGGTGGGGGGACTGGAAACACCATATATTTT	CASSLRSGGGTGNTIYF
TRBV7-8	TRBJ2-3	-	-	TGTGCCAGCAGCTCTAGGGTGGGGCCTGGGGGCACAGATACGCAGTATTTT	CASSSRVGPGGTDTQYF